This entry describes one T cell receptor (beta chain). Here immunoSEQ multiplex PCR was the method, and the copy in TCRdb shows in-frame clones only, minus some. The sample records more than 300,000 clones, 95% being singletons. This entry belongs to a study of shared T cell receptors in the human thymus. Between the trimmed V and J ends, which lost 1 base and 0 bases, there was a span of 7 bases. Germline CDR1 reads LNHDA; CDR2 reads SQIVND (reference sequence). This CDR3 is built from 16 residues. This TCR was sampled from a human donor. This rearrangement joins TRBV19 to TRBJ2-6; D is undetermined. Sequencing used thymocytes. CDR3 amino acids: CASSIGVPSGANVLTF. The CDR3 DNA reads TGTGCCAGTAGTATAGGTGTTCCCTCTGGGGCCAACGTCCTGACTTTC.